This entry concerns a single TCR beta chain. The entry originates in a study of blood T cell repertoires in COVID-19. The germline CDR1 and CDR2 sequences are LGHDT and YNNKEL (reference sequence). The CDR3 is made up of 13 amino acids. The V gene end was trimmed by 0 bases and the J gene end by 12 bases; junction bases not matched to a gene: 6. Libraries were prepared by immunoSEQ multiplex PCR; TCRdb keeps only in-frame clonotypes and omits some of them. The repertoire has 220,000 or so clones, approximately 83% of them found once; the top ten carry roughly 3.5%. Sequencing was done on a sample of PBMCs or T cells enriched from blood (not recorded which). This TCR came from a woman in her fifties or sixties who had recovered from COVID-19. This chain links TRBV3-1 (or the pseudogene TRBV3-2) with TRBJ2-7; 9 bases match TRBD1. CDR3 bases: TGTGCCAGCAGCCAAGATCGAGGGACAGGGATGTACTTC. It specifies CASSQDRGTGMYF.